The 7 T cell receptor beta chains below come from one sample, sequenced in a study of cytomegalovirus exposure and HLA in healthy donors. Primers: 60 Vbeta forward and 13 Jbeta reverse. The method was immunoSEQ multiplex PCR; TCRdb's version includes in-frame clones alone and lacks a portion of them. In the table there are 120,000 or so clones, less than 90% of which are singletons. Sequenced: PBMCs. These TCRs come from a man between 18 and 35 years old in good health and CMV-seropositive.

The rearrangement uses TRBV11-2 and TRBJ2-3, with 10 bases fitting TRBD2. J gave up 2 bases and V 2 bases, and 1 base lay outside the gene matches. The germline V gene encodes CDR1 SGHAT and CDR2 FQNNGV. The CDR3 runs 15 residues. CDR3: CASSLLAGATDTQYF. The CDR3 DNA is TGTGCCAGCAGCTTACTAGCGGGAGCCACAGATACGCAGTATTTT.

V gene TRBV19 combines with J gene TRBJ1-2, with 8 bases aligning to TRBD1. Trimming took 3 bases from V and 4 from J; bases not matched to a gene: 19. CDR1 is LNHDA and CDR2 is SQIVND in the germline V gene (reference sequence). There are 19 residues in the CDR3. The CDR3: CASSIALGTGLAFGYGYTF. The CDR3 region has the DNA TGTGCCAGTAGTATTGCCCTAGGGACAGGCCTTGCGTTCGGCTATGGCTACACCTTC.

This clone was detected only a few times. The genes are TRBV6-1 and TRBJ1-1, with D unresolved. V shed 8 bases and J shed 3 bases, with 7 bases lying between them. The CDR3 totals 11 residues. Per germline, CDR1 MNHNS and CDR2 SASEGT. CDR3 amino acids: CASPTDTEAFF. The CDR3 DNA follows: TGTGCCAGCCCTACCGACACTGAAGCTTTCTTT.

This sequence joins TRBV19 and TRBJ2-7; D is unresolved. CDR3 length: 13 amino acids. With 3 bases removed from V and 4 bases from J, the gap between germline ends came to 10 bases. Germline V gene data show CDR1 as LNHDA and CDR2 as SQIVND (reference sequence). The CDR3 sequence is CASSIQVGYEQYF. The CDR3 DNA reads TGTGCCAGTAGTATCCAGGTCGGATACGAGCAGTACTTC.

V and J are TRBV6-6 and TRBJ2-1; D is unclear. CDR3 length: 13 residues. V shed 8 bases and J shed 6 bases, with 14 bases lying between them. From germline, CDR1 is MNHNY and CDR2 SVGAGI (reference sequence). CDR3 DNA sequence: TGTGCCAGCGACCTGGGCTACATCAATGAGCAGTTCTTC. Translation: CASDLGYINEQFF.

The rearrangement uses TRBV9 and TRBJ2-2, with a weak D call TRBD2 (6 bases). V was cut by 3 bases and J by 4 bases, with 13 bases left in between. The CDR3 consists of 15 residues. The germline V gene encodes CDR1 SGDLS and CDR2 YYNGEE. CDR3 in DNA: TGTGCCAGCAGCGGCCGGGAGACGTCCACCGGGGAGCTGTTTTTT. Translation gives CASSGRETSTGELFF.

V gene TRBV11-3 combines with J gene TRBJ2-1, with D tentatively TRBD1 (5 bases). Trimming left V 1 base short and J 5 bases short, with 9 bases between. This CDR3 contains 14 residues. CDR1 is SGHNT, CDR2 YENEEA, per germline. DNA for the CDR3: TGTGCCAGCAGCTTAGGTAGGACAAACAATGAGCAGTTCTTC. It codes for CASSLGRTNNEQFF.